This TCR beta chain was obtained from a study of cytomegalovirus exposure and HLA in healthy donors. Notes on the study in general: Trimming of TCR beta V- and J-genes showed a link, identified in a later analysis, to a missense DCLRE1C variant.

Amplification used 60 Vbeta primers and 13 Jbeta primers. Original data processing: Roughly 11 million shared chains were among around 80 million unique TCR beta chains counted in a later analysis. Measured with immunoSEQ multiplex PCR; TCRdb has only the in-frame clones, and not every one. Clonal size and the V and J genes are those of that table, whereas D and trimming came from the DNA. The sample includes approximately 190,000 clones, about four fifths of them seen just once. Unrecorded immune exposure was likely among donors, who were nominally healthy when sampled. Concerning this clone: Antigen unknown.

Trimming stripped 5 bases from V and 4 bases from J, with 10 bases between. The CDR3 totals 13 residues. CDR1 is LGHNA and CDR2 is YNFKEQ in the germline V gene. Sequenced input: PBMCs. The chain couples TRBV4-2 to TRBJ2-3; D remains ambiguous. The TCR comes from a boy aged 2-15 years in good health and CMV-seronegative. The CDR3 loop is CASSLNYADTQYF. In DNA form, the CDR3 reads TGTGCCAGCAGCTTAAACTACGCAGATACGCAGTATTTT.